What follows describes a single TCR beta chain. This sample stems from a study of T cell responses to AZD1222 COVID-19 vaccine. Method: immunoSEQ multiplex PCR; TCRdb's copy keeps in-frame clones and lacks some. Of just under 90,000 clones listed, roughly 87% are singletons. CDR1 MDHEN and CDR2 SYDVKM come from the germline V gene. V shed 4 bases and J 4 bases; nucleotides not matched to a gene: 3. The CDR3 length is 13 residues. The V gene is TRBV28, the J gene TRBJ2-7; 8 bases are shared with TRBD1. Sequencing used peripheral blood, obtained on day 0 of AZD1222 vaccination. The source is an adult in good health. CDR3 in amino acids: CASSWTGKYEQYF. DNA for the CDR3: TGTGCCAGCAGTTGGACAGGGAAATACGAGCAGTACTTC. The full variable domain, completed using reference TRBV28 and TRBJ2-7, is DVKVTQSSRYLVKRTGEKVFLECVQDMDHENMFWYRQDPGLGLRLIYFSYDVKMKEKGDIPEGYSVSREKKERFSLILESASTNQTSMYLCASSWTGKYEQYFGPGTRLTVT.